Sequencing of this TCR beta chain was carried out in a study of blood T cell repertoires in COVID-19. Only one count was recorded for this clone. Study processing details: Reference gene primers were amplified, and this amplification served to estimate nucleated cell counts. TCRdb's copy holds only in-frame clones and misses some; the assay was immunoSEQ multiplex PCR. V, J and clone size derive from that table, while D and trimming were established from the DNA sequence. The sample includes tens of thousands of clones, roughly 86% of them seen just once. The length of the CDR3 is 13 residues. The V end lost 3 bases, the J end lost 9 bases, and 14 bases lay between the germline ends. Per the germline V gene, CDR1 is GTSNPN and CDR2 is SVGIG (reference sequence).

The V call is TRBV30, the J call TRBJ1-4; weak D call: TRBD1 (6 bases). The receptor comes from a woman aged 45-65 years with acute or convalescent COVID-19. Specimen: peripheral blood. The chain's CDR3 is CAWRGGGTQKLFF. The CDR3 nucleotides read TGTGCCTGGAGAGGGGGGGGGACTCAAAAACTGTTTTTT.